This T cell receptor beta chain was sequenced during a study of control samples from healthy donors and cancer patients (dated by TCRdb to about 2020). The cysteine opens and the phenylalanine closes a CDR3 of 16 amino acids. Only the CDR3 DNA stays, 48 bases, in frame from base 1. CDR1 and CDR2, looked up from the germline V gene, are SGHTA and FQGNSA. V loses 1 base at its end and J loses 4 bases; junction bases beyond the gene matches: 9. Library creation used the immunoSEQ multiplex PCR assay. TCRdb provides this immuneACCESS table in a form limited to in-frame rearrangements. Some clones are lacking; in checked studies, under half of them reflect an unresolved V gene, and why the rest are absent is not known. The sample has around 50,000 clones on record, 90% to 95% of them singletons. Jointly, the top ten make up about 2.4% of the sample. Concerning this clone itself: Its antigen specificity is not known. No quality values exist for individual bases; no much larger clone is one base distant.

In this chain, TRBV7-2 is recombined with TRBJ2-7; TRBD1 fits 8 bases in the junction. Input material: blood. The clonotype was recovered from a man aged 25-45 years in good health. The base sequence is TGTGCCAGCAGCTTAGAGAGGACAGGGAGGTATTACGAGCAGTACTTC. The resulting protein is CASSLERTGRYYEQYF.